The 2 T cell receptor beta chains in this list originate from one sample, sequenced in a study of shared clonotypes between healthy human individuals. Clones were read by immunoSEQ multiplex PCR, and TCRdb kept only the in-frame ones, dropping some. The repertoire includes about 2.5 million clones, 85% to 95% of them detected once, and about 0.41% sits in the top ten. Source material: naive CD4+ T cells from PBMCs. Subset of the sample: CD45RA+ positively selected. These receptor sequences come from a man younger than 30 in good health. Some clones in this sample may be carry-over from other donors' samples.

The V call is TRBV6-1, the J call TRBJ2-3, with D unresolved. Between the trimmed V and J ends, which lost 0 bases and 8 bases, there was a span of 3 bases. This CDR3 contains 11 residues. Germline CDR1 MNHNS, CDR2 SASEGT. CDR3 region: CASSEASTQYF. CDR3 DNA: TGTGCCAGCAGTGAAGCCTCTACGCAGTATTTT.

This sequence joins TRBV6-8 and TRBJ2-5, with a possible D match to TRBD2 (6 bases). There are 14 residues in the CDR3. The germline gives CDR1 MNHGY, CDR2 SAAAGT. V was shortened by 7 bases and J by 5 bases, with 17 bases between the two germline ends. The CDR3, as DNA: TGTGCCAGCAAGGCGGTGGAGGGCCGGGAGACCCAGTACTTC. The encoded protein is CASKAVEGRETQYF.